Below, 18 T cell receptor beta chains from the same sample are listed, as sequenced in a study of blood T cell repertoires in COVID-19. The assay was immunoSEQ multiplex PCR, and TCRdb's table has in-frame clones only and misses some. The sample includes around 470,000 clones, roughly 89% of them seen just once. Sequencing used peripheral blood. These receptor sequences come from a man between 18 and 29 years old with COVID-19, enrolled during active disease.

The rearrangement uses TRBV5-1 and TRBJ1-6; a weak D match, TRBD1 (5 bases). The CDR3 covers 14 residues. Germline V gene data show CDR1 as SGHRS and CDR2 as YFSETQ. Trimming took off 0 bases at V and 8 bases at J, with 9 bases between the two ends. CDR3 DNA: TGCGCCAGCAGCTTGGAAGGGGCCTATTCACCCCTCCACTTT. Translated, it gives CASSLEGAYSPLHF.

In its sample, this clone was seen once. The chain recombines TRBV11-3 with TRBJ2-5; TRBD2 aligns across 11 bases. The V segment lost 3 bases and the J segment 1 base; nucleotides outside the gene matches: 7. Germline loops: CDR1 SGHNT, CDR2 YENEEA. This CDR3 is 17 amino acids long. CDR3 protein: CASSFLSSGRTQETQYF. The CDR3 nucleotides read TGTGCCAGCAGCTTCCTTTCTAGCGGGAGGACCCAAGAGACCCAGTACTTC.

The chain employs TRBV19 and TRBJ2-2, with 11 bases matching TRBD2. The trim removed 7 bases at V and 5 bases at J, leaving 6 bases unmatched. CDR3 length equals 15 residues. Germline-derived CDR1 and CDR2 are LNHDA and SQIVND (reference sequence). CDR3 loop: CASTIRLAGTGELFF. The CDR3 DNA sequence: TGTGCCAGTACCATACGACTAGCGGGAACCGGGGAGCTGTTTTTT.

V is TRBV12-3 or TRBV12-4 and J is TRBJ1-5; D is undetermined. V lost 3 bases to trimming and J lost 5 bases, with 8 bases between them. The CDR3 is 13 residues long. The CDR3 DNA sequence: TGTGCCAGCAGTTTGGGAGGGTATCAGCCCCAGCATTTT. The encoded protein is CASSLGGYQPQHF.

The V call is TRBV11-3, the J call TRBJ1-1; the D gene is possibly TRBD1 (5 bases). Germline CDR1 SGHNT, CDR2 YENEEA. This CDR3 has 16 amino acids. V lost 0 bases to trimming and J lost 1 base, with 12 bases between them. The CDR3 spells CASSLDPGVGNTEAFF. The CDR3 DNA is TGTGCCAGCAGCTTAGACCCGGGGGTCGGGAACACTGAAGCTTTCTTT.

V is TRBV29-1 and J is TRBJ1-2; D might be TRBD1 (6 bases). The CDR3 spans 15 residues. The germline V and J ends were trimmed by 5 bases and 2 bases, with 18 bases remaining between them. The germline gives CDR1 SQVTM, CDR2 ANQGSEA. CDR3 sequence (DNA): TGCAGCGTTCCCCCGGGGGGACACCAAAACTATGGCTACACCTTC. It is translated as CSVPPGGHQNYGYTF.

This clone was detected once. The chain carries TRBV4-2 and TRBJ2-1; 12 nucleotides align to TRBD2. The germline gives CDR1 LGHNA, CDR2 YNFKEQ. V lost 0 bases and J lost 9; bases outside the gene matches: 6. The CDR3 consists of 16 residues. As DNA, the CDR3 is TGTGCCAGCAGCCAAGACCTAGCGGGGGGGCTGAGTGAGCAGTTCTTC. This translates into CASSQDLAGGLSEQFF.

The chain couples TRBV28 to TRBJ1-1, with D perhaps matching TRBD1 (6 bases). V lost 7 bases to trimming and J lost 9 bases, with 18 bases between them. Germline V gene sequence: CDR1 MDHEN, CDR2 SYDVKM. The CDR3 loop spans 13 amino acids. CDR3 DNA sequence: TGTGCCAGCACCCACCCCCGACAGGCGAAAGCTTTCTTT. Translation gives CASTHPRQAKAFF.

The genes are TRBV5-1 and TRBJ2-5; possibly TRBD1 for D (6 bases). The ends were cut back, 0 bases at V and 3 bases at J, with 15 bases in the middle. The length of the CDR3 is 16 residues. Per the germline V gene, CDR1 is SGHRS and CDR2 is YFSETQ. This CDR3 is CASSLGYMGAKETQYF. CDR3 in DNA: TGCGCCAGCAGCTTGGGTTACATGGGGGCGAAAGAGACCCAGTACTTC.

The chain recombines TRBV27 with TRBJ2-3; 10 bases line up with TRBD2. From germline, CDR1 is MNHEY and CDR2 SMNVEV (reference sequence). The CDR3 has 15 residues. Trimming at V came to 8 bases and at J to 2 bases, leaving 7 bases not matched to a gene. The CDR3 DNA reads TGTGCCAGCCCCGGTGGACTAGCGGACACAGATACGCAGTATTTT. Amino acids: CASPGGLADTDTQYF.

This clone was seen once. The rearrangement links TRBV15 to TRBJ1-4; TRBD1 matches at 8 bases. There are 15 residues in the CDR3. With 5 bases clipped from V and 5 bases from J, the junction kept 7 bases outside the gene matches. CDR1 and CDR2 from the germline V gene are LNHNV and YYDKDF (reference sequence). The CDR3 DNA reads TGTGCCACCAGCGGGATCAGGGGGCGGAATGAAAAACTGTTTTTT. Encoded protein: CATSGIRGRNEKLFF.

This clone was seen only a few times. Written as DNA, the CDR3 is TGTGCCAGCAGTTATACCGGGACTGGATCCTACAATGAGCAGTTCTTC. Translating it yields CASSYTGTGSYNEQFF. The chain joins TRBV7-9 to TRBJ2-1, with D possibly TRBD2 on 6 matching bases. Germline CDR1 is SEHNR and CDR2 is FQNEAQ (reference sequence). Trimming removed 6 bases at V and 1 base at J, with 16 bases between. The CDR3 is 16 residues long.

The J gene is TRBJ1-2, the V gene TRBV19; D is possibly TRBD1 (5 bases). The V and J ends lost 7 bases and 2 bases respectively, with 11 bases between them. The germline V gene has CDR1 LNHDA and CDR2 SQIVND (reference sequence). The CDR3 is 13 amino acids. The CDR3 DNA sequence: TGTGCCAGTACTAAGACAGCGAACTATGGCTACACCTTC. This codes for CASTKTANYGYTF.

J is TRBJ2-1 and V is TRBV5-4, with TRBD1 matching 7 bases. V was pared by 4 bases and J by 5 bases, with 9 bases of the junction left unmatched. In germline, CDR1 is SGHNT, CDR2 YYREEE (reference sequence). The CDR3 extends over 15 amino acids. The DNA of the CDR3 is TGTGCCAGCAGCCCCCAGACAGGGCCGAACAATGAGCAGTTCTTC. Translation: CASSPQTGPNNEQFF.

The chain joins TRBV5-4 to TRBJ1-3, with D possibly TRBD1 on 5 matching bases. Germline V gene data show CDR1 as SGHNT and CDR2 as YYREEE (reference sequence). The CDR3 consists of 16 residues. Between the trimmed V and J ends, which lost 3 bases and 0 bases, there was a span of 13 bases. The CDR3: CASSSGDNLSGNTIYF. CDR3 coding DNA: TGTGCCAGCAGCTCGGGGGATAACCTCTCTGGAAACACCATATATTTT.

V gene TRBV4-1 combines with J gene TRBJ2-7; a weak D match, TRBD2 (7 bases). CDR1 is MGHRA and CDR2 is YSYEKL in the germline V gene. The V end was cut by 5 bases, the J end by 1 base, with 15 bases between. The length of the CDR3 is 15 residues. DNA for the CDR3: TGCGCCAGCAGCATCCAGGCGGGGGCGTCCTACGAGCAGTACTTC. Encoded protein: CASSIQAGASYEQYF.

The chain employs TRBV2 and TRBJ2-3, with TRBD1 identical over 7 bases. The trim removed 6 bases at V and 4 bases at J, leaving 7 bases unmatched. Germline assignment: CDR1 SNHLY and CDR2 FYNNEI. The CDR3 spans 14 residues. The CDR3 sequence is CASRDRLGADTQYF. Written as DNA, the CDR3 is TGTGCCAGCAGGGACAGGTTAGGAGCAGATACGCAGTATTTT.

This clone has a single count. V and J are TRBV2 and TRBJ2-3; weak D call: TRBD1 (6 bases). CDR1 SNHLY and CDR2 FYNNEI come from the germline V gene. The germline V and J ends were trimmed by 7 bases and 8 bases, with 19 bases remaining between them. This CDR3 has 14 amino acids. CDR3 DNA: TGTGCCAGCAACACAGGGTATGGGGCGGGTACGCAGTATTTT. Amino acids: CASNTGYGAGTQYF.